Listed here are 7 T cell receptor beta chains from one sample, sequenced in a study of cytomegalovirus exposure and HLA in healthy donors. With 60 Vbeta and 13 Jbeta primers, the PCR was carried out. Sequencing was performed with immunoSEQ multiplex PCR; in TCRdb, only in-frame clones are kept and a portion is missing. The sample has 110,000 or so clones, roughly 82% seen once. The sample taken for sequencing was PBMCs. The receptors derive from a woman under 30 in good health and CMV-seronegative.

This sequence joins TRBV6-1 and TRBJ2-2; 13 bases are shared with TRBD2. V lost 4 bases to trimming and J lost 4 bases; unmatched junction nucleotides: 9. From germline, CDR1 is MNHNS and CDR2 SASEGT. The CDR3 runs 18 residues. The CDR3 nucleotides are TGTGCCAGCAGTGTGGAGCGGACTAGCGGGAGAACCACCGGGGAGCTGTTTTTT. Residues: CASSVERTSGRTTGELFF.

This clone was picked up a small number of times. Its ends do not fully match the called genes, so a read error is possible. The chain is built from TRBV7-2 and TRBJ2-1, with D possibly being TRBD2 (5 bases). This CDR3 spans 16 amino acids. Germline assignment: CDR1 SGHTA and CDR2 FQGNSA. In nucleotides, the CDR3 is TGTGCCAGCAGCGTAGCGACTACCTCCCTTTACAATGAGCAGTTCTTC. Amino acid sequence: CASSVATTSLYNEQFF. Supplemented by reference TRBV7-2 and TRBJ2-1, the full variable domain reads GAGVSQSPSNKVTEKGKDVELRCDPISGHTALYWYRQSLGQGLEFLIYFQGNSAPDKSGLPSDRFSAERTGGSVSTLTIQRTQQEDSAVYLCASSVATTSLYNEQFFGPGTRLTVL.

The J gene is TRBJ2-7, the V gene TRBV10-3; maybe TRBD2 (5 bases). The V end lost 10 bases, the J end lost 2 bases, and 15 bases lay between the germline ends. The germline V gene encodes CDR1 ENHRY and CDR2 SYGVKD. This CDR3 contains 13 residues. CDR3: CATGIGVAYEQYF. The CDR3 DNA reads TGTGCCACGGGGATCGGAGTAGCCTACGAGCAGTACTTC.

The chain couples TRBV5-1 to TRBJ2-3, with D hard to call. V lost 4 bases and J lost 2, with 14 bases in between. CDR1 and CDR2 (germline): SGHRS, YFSETQ. The CDR3 runs to 15 residues. CDR3 bases: TGCGCCAGCAGCCTCCTGGAGCGCGTCACAGATACGCAGTATTTT. Its protein is CASSLLERVTDTQYF.

This chain links TRBV7-9 with TRBJ1-2; D remains unclear. The CDR3 has 14 residues. In germline, CDR1 is SEHNR, CDR2 FQNEAQ (reference sequence). V was clipped by 5 bases and J by 4 bases, with 14 bases between them. The CDR3 DNA follows: TGTGCCAGCAGCCCCCCCGGAGCAGTCTATGGCTACACCTTC. Its protein is CASSPPGAVYGYTF.

This rearrangement joins TRBV2 to TRBJ1-6; D perhaps matches TRBD1 (6 bases). Between the trimmed V and J ends, which lost 4 bases and 9 bases, there was a span of 10 bases. The CDR3 runs 13 residues. Germline CDR1 is SNHLY and CDR2 is FYNNEI. The CDR3 sequence: CASSGGRASPLHF. CDR3 bases: TGTGCCAGCAGTGGGGGGCGCGCTTCACCCCTCCACTTT.

Comment on this clone: Germline and junction disagree at one end, which may indicate a read error. The chain recombines TRBV7-7 with TRBJ2-2; 8 positions match TRBD1. The CDR3 runs to 14 residues. Germline V gives CDR1 SSHAT, CDR2 FNYEAQ (reference sequence). The CDR3 loop reads CASSSDRATGELFF. Here the CDR3 DNA reads TGTGCTAGCAGCTCGGACAGGGCCACCGGGGAGCTGTTTTTT.